Described below is a single T cell receptor beta chain sequence and its context. Its specific antigen is unknown. One junction end does not reproduce the germline sequence, and a read error may be involved. The read terminates 3 residues before the CDR3 end, so the remaining end is supplied by the germline J gene. Every participant had a single incident cervical HPV16 infection, and women with prevalent HPV16 infections were excluded. Cervical HPV DNA was detected with MY09/MY11 PCR, and genotyping was done by dot-blot hybridization. Approximately 16 mL of heparinized blood were centrifuged, and the buffy coat was split into aliquots, frozen at -30 degrees C, and then kept at -80 degrees C. QIAGEN kits were used to extract genomic DNA from the buffy coat specimens. The data stem from a study of T cells in women clearing cervical HPV infection (dated by TCRdb to 2016 to 2019). Notes on the research overall: The cases were under 30 women with histologically confirmed HPV16-related CIN3 or worse, and 2 of these cases were invasive cancers. The roughly 25 controls were women who cleared a single incident HPV16 infection within 12 months without developing precancer or cancer. Case blood was taken at the visit when the lesion was first identified, whereas control blood was taken when infection was no longer detected. Among cases, blood sampling occurred a median of around 160 days after lesion detection, with an interquartile range of about 85 to 200 days. Because only a few women had HLA typing data, the possibility that HLA type acted as a confounder could not be ruled out. The exploratory proof-of-principle case-control study was nested within the Guanacaste HPV Natural History Study in Costa Rica and compared TCR repertoires across cervical HPV16 outcomes. Cases and controls were matched on age within five years and on year of sample collection. Cases had a median age of around 32 years compared with about 40 for controls, and baseline characteristics showed no significant differences between the groups. In the parent cohort, about 10,000 women aged 18 or older were enrolled in Guanacaste, Costa Rica, during about 1993 to 1995 and then followed for less than 8 years. Five blinded duplicates per group were added as quality controls, giving some 60 samples: some 50 participants and approximately ten replicates. Study-level results and caveats: Because the number of T cells in each sample was unknown, differences in richness could reflect differing T-cell content rather than repertoire biology. TCR repertoire richness was significantly higher in CIN3+ cases than in controls across sequencing depths, while evenness did not differ. Random forest classifiers that combined richness and V gene abundances separated cases from controls with an estimated AUC of 0.8 to 0.9. The cross-sectional design could not show whether the associations came before the infection or were a result of it, and neither effector/memory subsets nor HPV-specific T cells were isolated. Cases had lower TRBV6-7 relative abundance than controls (approximately 0.11% versus 0.16%; Bonferroni P = 0.0008).

Using the immunoSEQ assay, multiplex PCR amplified TCR beta CDR3 regions from an average of around 1,300 ng of genomic DNA per sample. To correct primer bias, the assay used a complete synthetic TCR repertoire to set an amplification baseline. Amplicons were sequenced on the Illumina platform. The paper's data handling went like this. Error correction of the sequences involved clustering with frequency ratios plus a modified nearest-neighbor algorithm, after which the sequences were analyzed in the immunoSEQ Analyzer using IMGT gene definitions. TCR richness and evenness were averaged over 20 rarefaction repeats at each rarefaction depth, excluding samples with fewer sequences than the depth. Relative abundances of V, D and J genes were compared between groups using Wilcoxon rank sum tests, with FDR correction applied. An intraclass correlation of 90% to 97% for TCR richness and an average of about 82% across 66 gene segments were obtained from the blinded duplicates. Sourced from immuneACCESS, this table was stored by TCRdb with only in-frame sequences that have V and J called. A share of the clones is absent; for the studies checked, an unresolved V gene accounts for under half, and the remainder has no known explanation. V and J calls and clone size are those listed in that table; D and trimming were worked out from the DNA. The table for this sample records some 40,000 clones. Jointly, the top ten make up 5.8% of the sample.

As encoded in the germline V gene (reference sequence), CDR1 is LNHDA while CDR2 is SQIVND. The CDR3 starts with the cysteine, ends with the phenylalanine, and has 14 residues. Shown are 33 bases from within the CDR3, in frame from base 1. The rearrangement combines TRBV19 with TRBJ1-5, with no reliable assignment of the D segment. Input material: blood buffy coat. This TCR derives from a woman between 18 and 70 years old with a cervical HPV16 infection that either progressed to CIN3+ or cleared (not recorded which). The DNA read from the CDR3 is TGTGCCAGGAGTATGGCAGGAACAGATCAGCCC. This codes for CARSMAGTDQP. The whole CDR3 sequence reads CARSMAGTDQPQHF. Extended through the reference TRBV19 and TRBJ1-5 proteins, this CDR3 yields the full variable domain: DGGITQSPKYLFRKEGQNVTLSCEQNLNHDAMYWYRQDPGQGLRLIYYSQIVNDFQKGDIAEGYSVSREKKESFPLTVTSAQKNPTAFYLCARSMAGTDQPQHFGDGTRLSIL.